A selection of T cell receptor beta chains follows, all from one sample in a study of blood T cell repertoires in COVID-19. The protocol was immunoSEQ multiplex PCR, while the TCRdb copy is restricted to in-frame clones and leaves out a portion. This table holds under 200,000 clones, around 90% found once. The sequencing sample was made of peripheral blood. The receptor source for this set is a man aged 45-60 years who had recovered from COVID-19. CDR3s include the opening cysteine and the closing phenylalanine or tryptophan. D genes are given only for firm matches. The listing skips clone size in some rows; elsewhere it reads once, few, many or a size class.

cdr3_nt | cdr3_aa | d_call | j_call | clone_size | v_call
TGTGCCACCAGCAGAGAAACAGAAACCTACGAGCAGTACTTC | CATSRETETYEQYF | NA | TRBJ2-7 | NA | TRBV15
TGTGCCAGCAGCTCGGGGGACTTAGCCTACGAGCAGTACTTC | CASSSGDLAYEQYF | NA | TRBJ2-7 | NA | TRBV7-8
TGTGCCAGCAGTTACGAACAGGGGCGGGGAAACTATGGCTACACCTTC | CASSYEQGRGNYGYTF | TRBD1 | TRBJ1-2 | NA | TRBV6-5
TGTGCCAGCAGTTACCCGGTCGGTAGCGGGAGCAGAGAGACCCAGTACTTC | CASSYPVGSGSRETQYF | TRBD2 | TRBJ2-5 | once | TRBV6-2/TRBV6-3
TGCGCCAGCAGTGATGGAGGGATGAAGACAGATACGCAGTATTTT | CASSDGGMKTDTQYF | NA | TRBJ2-3 | NA | TRBV10-1
TGCAGCGTTAGGACAGGGCACAGCCGCGACGAGCAGTACTTC | CSVRTGHSRDEQYF | TRBD1 | TRBJ2-7 | NA | TRBV29-1
TGCAGCGTTCTTTCCAGCGATGAGCAGTTCTTC | CSVLSSDEQFF | NA | TRBJ2-1 | NA | TRBV29-1
TGTGCCAGCAGGTCAGGGCTTTACAGCAATCAGCCCCAGCATTTT | CASRSGLYSNQPQHF | NA | TRBJ1-5 | NA | TRBV6-6
TGTGCCAGTAGATATGGTGGAGGGGGCACCAAAAACATTCAGTACTTC | CASRYGGGGTKNIQYF | NA | TRBJ2-4 | NA | TRBV19
TGTGCCAGCAGCCTTAAGAGGAACACTGAAGCTTTCTTT | CASSLKRNTEAFF | NA | TRBJ1-1 | NA | TRBV12-3/TRBV12-4
TGTGCCAGCAGCCAAGATAAGGGACTATCGAGCTCCTACAATGAGCAGTTCTTC | CASSQDKGLSSSYNEQFF | TRBD2 | TRBJ2-1 | few | TRBV3-1/TRBV3-2
TGTGCCAGCAGCCTTCGGACTAGCGGGAGGGAGACCCAGTACTTC | CASSLRTSGRETQYF | TRBD2 | TRBJ2-5 | NA | TRBV9
TGTGCCAGTAGTATCGCGATTGACAGAACAGTAAGCTCCTACAATGAGCAGTTCTTC | CASSIAIDRTVSSYNEQFF | NA | TRBJ2-1 | NA | TRBV19
TGTGCCAGCAGCTTAGGACAGGGGCCACGGGAGCAGTTCTTC | CASSLGQGPREQFF | TRBD1 | TRBJ2-1 | NA | TRBV7-2
TGTGCCAGCAGCTCGAGGTCGGGAGGGGATGAAAAACTGTTTTTT | CASSSRSGGDEKLFF | NA | TRBJ1-4 | NA | TRBV5-8
TGTGCCAGCAGACCCACATGGGGGGAGCGGAGCACTGAAGCTTTCTTT | CASRPTWGERSTEAFF | NA | TRBJ1-1 | NA | TRBV28
TGTGCCAGCGGCGCGACTAGCGGGGGGTGGGATACGCAGTATTTT | CASGATSGGWDTQYF | TRBD2 | TRBJ2-3 | NA | TRBV27
TGTGCCAGCAGTTACTCCAGGACAGGGCCGAATGAGCAGTTCTTC | CASSYSRTGPNEQFF | TRBD1 | TRBJ2-1 | NA | TRBV6-5
TGTGCCAGCAGCATACGGACAGGGAACGACGAGCAGTACTTC | CASSIRTGNDEQYF | TRBD1 | TRBJ2-7 | NA | TRBV9
TGTGCCAGCAGCTTAGGGGGGCAGGTAGCTAACTATGGCTACACCTTC | CASSLGGQVANYGYTF | NA | TRBJ1-2 | NA | TRBV7-2
TGTGCCAGCTCACCCCCCCAGCGGGACAATGAGCAGTTCTTC | CASSPPQRDNEQFF | NA | TRBJ2-1 | NA | TRBV18
TGTGCCAGCAGCCCGACAGGGGCCCAGGGAAACATTCAGTACTTC | CASSPTGAQGNIQYF | TRBD1 | TRBJ2-4 | NA | TRBV7-3
TGTGCCAGCGAGGGGACAGGAGCTTTCTTT | CASEGTGAFF | TRBD1 | TRBJ1-1 | NA | TRBV2
TGTGCCAGCAGCCCAGGGTCCTATGGCTACACCTTC | CASSPGSYGYTF | NA | TRBJ1-2 | NA | TRBV5-8
TGTGCCAGCATCCGCCGGGACACCAACGAGCAGTACTTC | CASIRRDTNEQYF | NA | TRBJ2-7 | NA | TRBV6-5
TGTGCCAGCAGCTTAACCCCCCGACTACAAAGCCACAATGAGCAGTTCTTC | CASSLTPRLQSHNEQFF | NA | TRBJ2-1 | NA | TRBV7-3
TGTGCCAGCAGCTTAGGTCCAGGGCTCTCAGATACGCAGTATTTT | CASSLGPGLSDTQYF | NA | TRBJ2-3 | NA | TRBV7-2
TGTGCCAGCAGTGAAACAGGGGGAAATCAGCCCCAGCATTTT | CASSETGGNQPQHF | TRBD1 | TRBJ1-5 | NA | TRBV25-1
TGTGCCAGCAGCCCTAGGGAAGGGGGCCCGGGACAGAGGTTC | CASSPREGGPGQRF | TRBD1 | TRBJ1-2 | NA | TRBV9
TGTGCCAGCAGTTACCCTTCCGAGACCCAGTACTTC | CASSYPSETQYF | NA | TRBJ2-5 | NA | TRBV6-2/TRBV6-3
TGTGCCAGCAGCCCCGCTGGGACGGGAGGGCAGACCCAGTACTTC | CASSPAGTGGQTQYF | TRBD2 | TRBJ2-5 | NA | TRBV7-3
TGTGCCAGCAGCCCCAGCGGGGGGCGGAGCAATGAGCAGTTCTTC | CASSPSGGRSNEQFF | TRBD2 | TRBJ2-1 | NA | TRBV6-2/TRBV6-3
TGCAGCGTTGAGCAGAACGAGCAGTACTTC | CSVEQNEQYF | NA | TRBJ2-7 | NA | TRBV29-1
TGTGCCAGCAGCCAAGATACGACAATGAATTCACCCCTCCACTTT | CASSQDTTMNSPLHF | NA | TRBJ1-6 | once | TRBV14
TGTGCCACCGAGGGGGGACAGGGCGGTAACTATGGCTACACCTTC | CATEGGQGGNYGYTF | TRBD1 | TRBJ1-2 | NA | TRBV28
TGCGCCAGCAGCGTCGGGTTACGGGGCTCCTACAATGAGCAGTTCTTC | CASSVGLRGSYNEQFF | NA | TRBJ2-1 | NA | TRBV5-1
TGTGCCATCAGAGCCGGGACAGGCGGTTCTGCAGATACGCAGTATTTT | CAIRAGTGGSADTQYF | TRBD1 | TRBJ2-3 | NA | TRBV10-3
TGCAGTGCTAGTTCGGGGGGAGTAGCGGGGAATGTAGGTATGTACGAGCAGTACTTC | CSASSGGVAGNVGMYEQYF | TRBD2 | TRBJ2-7 | NA | TRBV20-1
TGCGCCAGCAGGGACACGTCCTACGAGCAGTACTTC | CASRDTSYEQYF | NA | TRBJ2-7 | NA | TRBV5-1
TGTGCCAGCAGTTCACTCCGACAGTCCTACAATGAGCAGTTCTTC | CASSSLRQSYNEQFF | NA | TRBJ2-1 | NA | TRBV28
TGTGCCAGCAGTGAATATGGGGCGGCGACCTACGAGCAGTACTTC | CASSEYGAATYEQYF | NA | TRBJ2-7 | NA | TRBV25-1
TGTGCCAGCAATCACGGGACTAGGAGCACAGATACGCAGTATTTT | CASNHGTRSTDTQYF | TRBD2 | TRBJ2-3 | NA | TRBV2
TGTGCCAGCAGCCCCAGACGGAGCTCCTACGAGCAGTACTTC | CASSPRRSSYEQYF | NA | TRBJ2-7 | once | TRBV14
TGCGCCAGCAGTTTGCGGGGGAATCAAGAGACCCAGTACTTC | CASSLRGNQETQYF | TRBD2 | TRBJ2-5 | NA | TRBV10-2
TGTGCCAGCAGCACTGGGACAGTATCTTCACCCCTCCACTTT | CASSTGTVSSPLHF | TRBD1 | TRBJ1-6 | NA | TRBV5-5
TGTGCCAGCAGCTCCGGGACAGTAAAAAACATTCAGTACTTC | CASSSGTVKNIQYF | TRBD1 | TRBJ2-4 | NA | TRBV7-2
TGTGCCAGCAGTTTAGGCCCTAATACGCAGTATTTT | CASSLGPNTQYF | NA | TRBJ2-3 | NA | TRBV12-3/TRBV12-4
TGTGCCAGCAGCCCCTCTCGGGTAGTCACTGAAGCTTTCTTT | CASSPSRVVTEAFF | NA | TRBJ1-1 | NA | TRBV2
TGTGCCATCAGACCCACAGGGGGCGGTAGTGAAAAACTGTTTTTT | CAIRPTGGGSEKLFF | TRBD1 | TRBJ1-4 | NA | TRBV10-3